Below, 21 T cell receptor beta chains from the same sample are listed, as sequenced in a study of cytomegalovirus exposure and HLA in healthy donors. PCR used 60 Vbeta primers and 13 Jbeta primers. Repertoires were generated with immunoSEQ multiplex PCR, while TCRdb's copy carries only in-frame clones and drops some. The table includes about 130,000 clones, 10% to 13% detected once. The sequenced material came from PBMCs. These receptors were obtained from a woman aged 18 to 35 in good health and CMV-seropositive.

The table lists this clone with a few counts. V usage is TRBV20-1 and J usage is TRBJ2-7; D is undetermined. CDR1 is DFQATT, CDR2 SNEGSKA, per germline (reference sequence). V was pared by 3 bases and J by 3 bases, with 6 bases between. CDR3 size: 11 residues. This CDR3 is CSARSYYEQYF. The DNA of the CDR3 is TGCAGTGCTAGGTCTTACTACGAGCAGTACTTC.

V usage is TRBV7-9 and J usage is TRBJ2-1; the D is unclear. Trimming stripped 3 bases from V and 6 bases from J, with 6 bases between. Germline CDR1 is SEHNR and CDR2 is FQNEAQ (reference sequence). This CDR3 has 12 residues. The CDR3 spells CASSFSSNEQFF. The CDR3 coding sequence is TGTGCCAGCAGCTTTAGCTCCAATGAGCAGTTCTTC.

The V and J genes are TRBV28 and TRBJ1-1, with D perhaps matching TRBD1 (6 bases). From germline, CDR1 is MDHEN and CDR2 SYDVKM. V lost 6 bases and J lost 0, with 11 bases in between. The CDR3 contains 14 residues. This CDR3 is CASSQQGLNTEAFF. For the CDR3, the DNA is TGTGCCAGCAGCCAACAGGGACTGAACACTGAAGCTTTCTTT.

The rearrangement uses TRBV30 and TRBJ2-1, with D hard to call. V dropped 0 bases and J dropped 15 bases, with 12 bases sitting between them. This CDR3 region has 11 residues. Germline V lookup: CDR1 GTSNPN, CDR2 SVGIG (reference sequence). CDR3 DNA sequence: TGTGCCTGGAGTGTAGTCCACACGCCGTTCTTC. This encodes CAWSVVHTPFF.

This clone was observed a handful of times. This chain links TRBV4-1 with TRBJ2-7, with D unclear. The CDR3 spans 14 residues. V was pared by 1 base and J by 1 base, with 8 bases between. Germline V gene data show CDR1 as MGHRA and CDR2 as YSYEKL. The DNA of the CDR3 is TGCGCCAGCAGCCAAGGGGCCAGTTCCTACGAGCAGTACTTC. This encodes CASSQGASSYEQYF.

The gene calls are TRBV6-5 and TRBJ1-1; maybe TRBD1 (5 bases). Trimming took 0 bases from V and 4 from J, leaving 12 bases between them. Germline V CDR1 and CDR2: MNHEY, SVGAGI. CDR3 size: 15 residues. As DNA, the CDR3 is TGTGCCAGCAGTTACTCGATTGACGGGGGCACTGAAGCTTTCTTT. This codes for CASSYSIDGGTEAFF.

This clone turned up a few times. The genes are TRBV4-1 and TRBJ2-7; 7 nucleotides align to TRBD2. This CDR3 region has 13 residues. V gave up 4 bases and J gave up 0 bases; unmatched junction bases: 0. Germline CDR1 reads MGHRA; CDR2 reads YSYEKL. Written as DNA, the CDR3 is TGCGCCAGCAGCCGCGGGAGCTCCTACGAGCAGTACTTC. It is translated as CASSRGSSYEQYF.

The chain joins TRBV7-9 to TRBJ1-1; TRBD1 matches 7 bases. The germline V gene has CDR1 SEHNR and CDR2 FQNEAQ (reference sequence). With V trimmed by 5 bases and J by 0 bases, 15 bases remained unmatched. This CDR3 has 18 residues. The CDR3: CASSPAPLQGTMNTEAFF. CDR3 in DNA: TGTGCCAGCAGCCCCGCCCCCTTACAGGGGACCATGAACACTGAAGCTTTCTTT.

About this clone itself: Compared with germline, one end of the junction differs, possibly owing to a read error. CDR3: CASSIDTGSSYEQYF. The CDR3 DNA sequence: TGTGCCAGCAGCATAGATACAGGGAGCTCCTACGAGCAGTACTTC. The gene calls are TRBV11-2 and TRBJ2-7, with D possibly matching TRBD1 (6 bases). Germline-derived CDR1 and CDR2 are SGHAT and FQNNGV. This CDR3 comprises 15 residues.

V and J are TRBV27 and TRBJ2-7; tentatively, D is TRBD2 (5 bases). With 5 bases removed from V and 5 bases from J, the gap between germline ends came to 19 bases. CDR3 length: 15 amino acids. Germline CDR1 is MNHEY and CDR2 is SMNVEV (reference sequence). CDR3 loop: CASSPISELGNEQYF. CDR3 sequence (DNA): TGTGCCAGCAGTCCTATCTCTGAACTAGGGAACGAGCAGTACTTC.

This clone was found a few times. This chain uses TRBV28 with TRBJ2-3, with D maybe TRBD2 (6 bases). The V gene's germline CDR1 is MDHEN and CDR2 SYDVKM. CDR3 length equals 17 residues. Trimming cost V 4 bases and J 6 bases, with 23 bases left between them. The CDR3 is CASSSLTGTLERDTQYF. DNA for the CDR3: TGTGCCAGCAGTTCCTTGACCGGGACTTTAGAAAGGGATACGCAGTATTTT.

The chain employs TRBV30 and TRBJ1-6; no definite D call. Germline CDR1 reads GTSNPN; CDR2 reads SVGIG (reference sequence). With 3 bases removed from V and 0 bases from J, the gap between germline ends came to 27 bases. The CDR3 has 21 amino acids. This chain's CDR3 is CAWRDSPSASFFSSYNSPLHF. CDR3 bases: TGTGCCTGGAGGGACTCCCCCTCGGCGTCGTTCTTTAGCTCCTATAATTCACCCCTCCACTTT.

This clone was counted a few times. The chain joins TRBV28 to TRBJ1-2, with D possibly being TRBD1 (5 bases). Germline assignment: CDR1 MDHEN and CDR2 SYDVKM. V was trimmed by 2 bases and J by 4 bases, leaving 11 bases between them. This CDR3 has 14 residues. The CDR3 nucleotides are TGTGCCAGCAGTTTACGGCAGGGCTTCTATGGCTACACCTTC. Amino acids: CASSLRQGFYGYTF.

The gene calls are TRBV7-9 and TRBJ2-3; 9 bases are a match to TRBD2. Losses at the gene ends were 4 bases for V and 5 bases for J; bases not matched to a gene: 7. Germline loops: CDR1 SEHNR, CDR2 FQNEAQ (reference sequence). This CDR3 is 15 amino acids long. The CDR3: CASSSLAGEGDTQYF. The CDR3 nucleotides read TGTGCCAGCAGCTCATTAGCGGGAGAAGGAGATACGCAGTATTTT.

This clone was observed a handful of times. V gene TRBV5-8 combines with J gene TRBJ2-1; 9 bases are a match to TRBD1. CDR1 is SGHTS, CDR2 YDEGEE, per germline. V was clipped by 4 bases and J by 7 bases; unmatched bases: 12. The CDR3 loop spans 16 amino acids. The CDR3 nucleotides are TGTGCCAGCAGCCCGGTGGTCGGGACAGGGTGGAATGAGCAGTTCTTC. Its translation is CASSPVVGTGWNEQFF.

This clone was detected a few times. This chain joins TRBV11-2 and TRBJ2-3; D gene unclear. This CDR3 is 16 amino acids long. V was trimmed by 0 bases and J by 3 bases, leaving 13 bases between them. The germline CDR1 and CDR2 sequences are SGHAT and FQNNGV. The CDR3 sequence is CASSLDGVGFTDTQYF. CDR3 sequence (DNA): TGTGCCAGCAGCTTAGATGGAGTCGGATTTACAGATACGCAGTATTTT.

This CDR3 reads CASSMPGAADTQYF. The CDR3 DNA is TGTGCCAGTAGTATGCCGGGAGCGGCAGATACGCAGTATTTT. The chain has TRBV19 and TRBJ2-3; tentatively, D is TRBD2 (6 bases). This CDR3 region has 14 residues. The V gene's germline CDR1 is LNHDA and CDR2 SQIVND (reference sequence). Trimming took off 3 bases at V and 4 bases at J, with 11 bases between the two ends.

This chain connects TRBV6-1 to TRBJ2-7, with D perhaps matching TRBD2 (6 bases). Germline V CDR1 and CDR2: MNHNS, SASEGT. V lost 0 bases and J 7 bases, leaving 16 bases between the germline ends. CDR3 length equals 15 residues. The CDR3, as DNA: TGTGCCAGCAGTGAAGCTCCGGGAGCCTCTGCGGAGCAGTACTTC. Its protein product is CASSEAPGASAEQYF.

This clone was detected only a few times. The chain employs TRBV7-6 and TRBJ1-1; tentative D call: TRBD1 (6 bases). Trimming took 2 bases from V and 1 from J, leaving 17 bases between them. CDR1 SGHVS and CDR2 FNYEAQ come from the germline V gene. There are 17 residues in the CDR3. The CDR3 bases are TGTGCCAGCAGCTTACACCCCGATTCACAGGGGAACACTGAAGCTTTCTTT. Protein: CASSLHPDSQGNTEAFF.

The CDR3 loop reads CASSLRGREAHEQYF. CDR3 bases: TGTGCCAGCAGCTTAAGGGGGCGGGAGGCCCACGAGCAGTACTTC. The J gene is TRBJ2-7, the V gene TRBV11-3; D possibly corresponds to TRBD2 (8 bases). Germline lookup yields CDR1 SGHNT and CDR2 YENEEA. The CDR3 is 15 residues long. The V end lost 2 bases, the J end lost 5 bases, and 16 bases lay between the germline ends. Filled out from reference TRBV11-3 and TRBJ2-7, the complete variable domain reads EAGVVQSPRYKIIEKKQPVAFWCNPISGHNTLYWYLQNLGQGPELLIRYENEEAVDDSQLPKDRFSAERLKGVDSTLKIQPAELGDSAVYLCASSLRGREAHEQYFGPGTRLTVT.

This clone was observed a few times. V gene TRBV5-1 combines with J gene TRBJ1-1, with 8 bases matching TRBD1. Looked up from germline, CDR1 is SGHRS and CDR2 is YFSETQ. The CDR3 is 14 residues long. J gave up 1 base and V 2 bases, and 1 base lay outside the gene matches. The CDR3 nucleotides are TGCGCCAGCAGCTTCGGACAGGGGAACACTGAAGCTTTCTTT. Amino acids: CASSFGQGNTEAFF.